The clone carrying this T cell receptor beta chain was seen a handful of times. The data derive from a study of blood T cell repertoires in COVID-19. On the study more broadly: T cells, B-cell-depleted T cells, or PBMCs provided the cDNA or gDNA that served as material.

Original processing methods: Researchers report that nucleated cell counts were estimated from reference gene primer amplification. Clones were read by immunoSEQ multiplex PCR, and TCRdb kept only the in-frame ones, dropping some. V, J and clone size were drawn from that table, and D and trimming were deduced from the DNA. The data contain about 380,000 clones, about 88% of them singletons. Input material: PBMCs or T cells enriched from blood (not recorded which). The source is a woman aged 18-30 years who had recovered from COVID-19.

The DNA of the CDR3 is TGTGCCAGCAGCCCGACCGGAGGGGCGGGGATGAACACTGAAGCTTTCTTT. Amino acid sequence: CASSPTGGAGMNTEAFF. The chain combines TRBV9 with TRBJ1-1; D perhaps matches TRBD1 (5 bases). Trimming took 4 bases from V and 0 from J, leaving 19 bases between them. This CDR3 has 17 residues. The germline V gene has CDR1 SGDLS and CDR2 YYNGEE.